These 20 T cell receptor beta chains share one sample of origin, sequenced in a study of cytomegalovirus exposure and HLA in healthy donors. Primers: 60 Vbeta forward and 13 Jbeta reverse. The table came from immunoSEQ multiplex PCR; TCRdb's copy has only in-frame clones and leaves some out. The table includes about 140,000 clones, approximately 81% detected once. What was sequenced was PBMCs. Source of these receptors: a woman aged 40 to 49 in good health and CMV-seropositive.

The chain couples TRBV4-1 to TRBJ2-1; 11 bases fit TRBD2. Trimming cost V 1 base and J 5 bases; bases outside gene matches: 7. Germline CDR1 MGHRA, CDR2 YSYEKL. The CDR3 loop spans 17 amino acids. CDR3 sequence reads: CASSQVNLGLADNEQFF. DNA of the CDR3: TGCGCCAGCAGCCAAGTGAACCTGGGACTAGCGGACAATGAGCAGTTCTTC.

This clone showed up just once. The chain carries TRBV28 and TRBJ2-6; the D gene is possibly TRBD1 (6 bases). This CDR3 is built from 15 residues. Germline V gene lookup returns CDR1 MDHEN and CDR2 SYDVKM. The V and J ends lost 5 bases and 3 bases respectively, with 11 bases between them. This CDR3 reads CASSRTGYGANVLTF. In DNA form, the CDR3 reads TGTGCCAGCAGTCGCACAGGGTATGGGGCCAACGTCCTGACTTTC.

The V gene is TRBV28, the J gene TRBJ1-1; D remains unclear. Trimming left V 5 bases short and J 2 bases short, with 9 bases between. Germline CDR1 is MDHEN and CDR2 is SYDVKM. CDR3 length: 13 residues. The CDR3 DNA sequence: TGTGCCAGCAGTCTTGGGCCTAACACTGAAGCTTTCTTT. Amino acid sequence: CASSLGPNTEAFF.

V and J are TRBV6-4 and TRBJ2-2; 8 bases line up with TRBD1. This CDR3 comprises 14 residues. Germline V gene lookup returns CDR1 MRHNA and CDR2 SNTAGT. V lost 5 bases, J lost 3 bases, and 2 bases stayed unmatched. CDR3 sequence: CASSPGQDTGELFF. For the CDR3, the DNA is TGTGCCAGCAGTCCGGGACAGGACACCGGGGAGCTGTTTTTT.

The genes are TRBV7-9 and TRBJ1-4; 10 positions agree with TRBD1. V shed 5 bases and J 3 bases; nucleotides not matched to a gene: 3. The germline V gene has CDR1 SEHNR and CDR2 FQNEAQ (reference sequence). This CDR3 comprises 15 residues. CDR3 in DNA: TGTGCCAGCAGCGCCGGACAGGGGGCTAATGAAAAACTGTTTTTT. As protein: CASSAGQGANEKLFF.

V is TRBV6-5 and J is TRBJ2-6; D remains ambiguous. The V end lost 0 bases, the J end lost 1 base, and 7 bases lay between the germline ends. The CDR3 consists of 16 residues. CDR1 is MNHEY, CDR2 SVGAGI, per germline. This CDR3 is CASSYSSESGANVLTF. CDR3 bases: TGTGCCAGCAGTTACTCATCCGAGTCTGGGGCCAACGTCCTGACTTTC.

The chain joins TRBV7-3 to TRBJ2-7, with 9 positions matching TRBD1. The CDR3 spans 15 residues. In germline, CDR1 is SGHTA, CDR2 FQGTGA. J lost 5 bases, V lost 5 bases, and 10 bases had no gene match. The CDR3 here is CASSPQGTGPHEQYF. The CDR3 DNA sequence: TGTGCCAGCAGCCCCCAGGGGACAGGGCCCCACGAGCAGTACTTC.

The V gene is TRBV27, the J gene TRBJ1-1; D is unresolved. V lost 3 bases to trimming and J lost 1 base, with 6 bases between them. The V gene's germline CDR1 is MNHEY and CDR2 SMNVEV (reference sequence). The CDR3 spans 13 residues. The CDR3 sequence: CASSLTRNTEAFF. CDR3 DNA sequence: TGTGCCAGCAGTTTGACTAGGAACACTGAAGCTTTCTTT.

The chain employs TRBV7-3 and TRBJ1-5; TRBD1 is a possible D gene (5 bases). Germline V gives CDR1 SGHTA, CDR2 FQGTGA. CDR3 length: 13 amino acids. V lost 5 bases to trimming and J lost 5 bases, with 10 bases between them. CDR3 residues: CASSLLGDQPQHF. The CDR3 DNA reads TGTGCCAGCAGCCTATTAGGGGATCAGCCCCAGCATTTT. Full variable domain (remainder filled in from reference TRBV7-3 and TRBJ1-5): GAGVSQTPSNKVTEKGKYVELRCDPISGHTALYWYRQSLGQGPEFLIYFQGTGAADDSGLPNDRFFAVRPEGSVSTLKIQRTERGDSAVYLCASSLLGDQPQHFGDGTRLSIL.

The rearrangement uses TRBV6-6 and TRBJ2-3; TRBD2 matches 11 bases. This CDR3 comprises 15 residues. CDR1 and CDR2 from the germline V gene are MNHNY and SVGAGI (reference sequence). Trimming at V came to 6 bases and at J to 4 bases, leaving 6 bases not matched to a gene. For the CDR3, the DNA is TGTGCCAGCAGAACTAGCGGGGGAGTGTCAGATACGCAGTATTTT. It codes for CASRTSGGVSDTQYF.

This clone was observed a handful of times. The gene calls are TRBV5-6 and TRBJ1-5; D may be TRBD1 (5 bases). CDR1 and CDR2 (germline): SGHDT, YYEEEE. The CDR3 has 14 amino acids. V lost 0 bases, J lost 4 bases, and 8 bases lay in between. The DNA of the CDR3 is TGTGCCAGCAGCTTGGGACAGAGGAATCAGCCCCAGCATTTT. The encoded protein is CASSLGQRNQPQHF.

V is TRBV5-1 and J is TRBJ1-3; a weak D match, TRBD1 (5 bases). The germline gives CDR1 SGHRS, CDR2 YFSETQ. CDR3 size: 15 residues. Trimming left V 3 bases short and J 0 bases short, with 10 bases between. CDR3 DNA sequence: TGCGCCAGCAGCTCGGACACCCGCTCTGGAAACACCATATATTTT. It codes for CASSSDTRSGNTIYF.

To note about this clone: Additional DNA sequences in this sample encode the identical CDR3. V and J are TRBV5-1 and TRBJ2-7; 14 bases line up with TRBD2. The CDR3 covers 15 residues. V was pared by 4 bases and J by 4 bases, with 4 bases of the junction left unmatched. The V gene's germline CDR1 is SGHRS and CDR2 YFSETQ. CDR3 amino acids: CASSGGTSGSYEQYF. DNA of the CDR3: TGCGCCAGCAGCGGCGGGACTAGCGGGAGTTACGAGCAGTACTTC.

V gene TRBV5-4 combines with J gene TRBJ2-3, with 9 nucleotides matching TRBD2. The CDR3 has 16 amino acids. Germline V gene sequence: CDR1 SGHNT, CDR2 YYREEE (reference sequence). The V and J ends lost 4 bases and 7 bases, in that order; junction bases with no gene match: 13. This CDR3 reads CASSPRPLAGRNTQYF. CDR3 bases: TGTGCCAGCAGCCCTAGGCCGCTAGCGGGGCGAAATACGCAGTATTTT.

The chain employs TRBV2 and TRBJ2-2; TRBD2 matches at 11 bases. After removal of 5 bases from V and 5 bases from J, the junction contained 10 bases not matched to a gene. The germline gives CDR1 SNHLY, CDR2 FYNNEI. CDR3 length equals 17 residues. Written as DNA, the CDR3 is TGTGCCAGCAGTCCTGGGACTAGCGGTTTTATAACCGGGGAGCTGTTTTTT. It is translated as CASSPGTSGFITGELFF.

This chain links TRBV30 with TRBJ1-2; 7 bases line up with TRBD1. Germline lookup yields CDR1 GTSNPN and CDR2 SVGIG (reference sequence). J gave up 0 bases and V 4 bases, and 8 bases lay outside the gene matches. CDR3 length equals 15 residues. The CDR3 reads CAWKRQGIPNYGYTF. In nucleotides, the CDR3 is TGTGCCTGGAAAAGACAGGGCATACCTAACTATGGCTACACCTTC.

This clone was detected only once. The chain combines TRBV7-2 with TRBJ2-5; D is unresolved. With the DNA end fitting TRBJ2-7 better, the J assignment may be wrong. Germline-derived CDR1 and CDR2 are SGHTA and FQGNSA. The length of the CDR3 is 12 residues. CDR3 sequence (DNA): TGTGCCAGCAGCCTCTCGGTCGTCGAGCAGTACTTC. Its translation is CASSLSVVEQYF.

CDR3 DNA sequence: TGTGCCAGCAGCGCAGGGGGCCCTACGGCCGAGCAGTACTTC. This translates into CASSAGGPTAEQYF. The V gene is TRBV27, the J gene TRBJ2-5; 8 bases fit TRBD1. The tail of the sequence fits TRBJ2-7 better, so the J call may be wrong. The CDR3 spans 14 residues. The V gene's germline CDR1 is MNHEY and CDR2 SMNVEV (reference sequence).

The rearrangement links TRBV5-1 to TRBJ1-4, with TRBD1 identical over 7 bases. V gave up 2 bases and J gave up 8 bases; unmatched junction bases: 3. Germline V gene sequence: CDR1 SGHRS, CDR2 YFSETQ. This CDR3 is built from 13 residues. CDR3 DNA sequence: TGCGCCAGCAGCTTTACAGGGGTAGAAAAACTGTTTTTT. Translating it yields CASSFTGVEKLFF.

The chain combines TRBV9 with TRBJ2-4; the D gene is possibly TRBD1 (5 bases). CDR3 length: 16 amino acids. Germline V CDR1 and CDR2: SGDLS, YYNGEE. V was shortened by 4 bases and J by 1 base, with 15 bases between the two germline ends. This chain's CDR3 is CASSTDSSLAKNIQYF. The CDR3 DNA reads TGTGCCAGCAGCACCGACAGTAGTCTCGCCAAAAACATTCAGTACTTC.